The 25 T cell receptor beta chains below all came from one sample that was sequenced in a study of blood T cell repertoires in COVID-19. Only in-frame clones appear in the TCRdb table, and some are missing; sequencing was by immunoSEQ multiplex PCR. The table lists 200,000 to 250,000 clones, 86% of them singletons, with over 3% in the top ten. Input material: PBMCs or T cells enriched from blood (not recorded which). The receptor source for this set is a woman aged 40 to 50 with acute COVID-19.

The chain combines TRBV5-1 with TRBJ1-3, with TRBD1 identical over 9 bases. Trimming took 4 bases from V and 1 from J; bases not matched to a gene: 3. Per germline, CDR1 SGHRS and CDR2 YFSETQ. The CDR3 extends over 15 amino acids. The CDR3 protein is CASSKGTGSGNTIYF. The DNA of the CDR3 is TGCGCCAGCAGCAAGGGGACAGGGTCTGGAAACACCATATATTTT.

The rearrangement uses TRBV7-2 and TRBJ2-7; 7 bases are shared with TRBD1. This CDR3 region has 14 residues. With V trimmed by 5 bases and J by 6 bases, 10 bases remained unmatched. CDR1 is SGHTA, CDR2 FQGNSA, per germline. The CDR3 DNA reads as TGTGCCAGCAGCGTAGATCGCACAGGGGCCGAGCAGTACTTC. Translated, it gives CASSVDRTGAEQYF.

This chain joins TRBV21-1 and TRBJ1-2; the D segment call TRBD1 is taken from the table without a DNA check. TRBV21-1 is marked as a pseudogene. The CDR3 totals 16 residues. CDR3 nucleotide sequence: TGTGCCAGCAGCAAAGACTTTGAGGGGGCATTCTATGGCTACACCTTC. This codes for CASSKDFEGAFYGYTF.

The genes are TRBV6-2 or TRBV6-3 and TRBJ2-7; D perhaps matches TRBD2 (7 bases). CDR1 and CDR2 from the germline V gene are MNHEY and SVGEGT. V lost 6 bases and J 6 bases, leaving 21 bases between the germline ends. The CDR3 has 15 amino acids. The CDR3 DNA sequence: TGTGCCAGCAGCCGGGGAGGGGGGCAGGTGAGCGAGCAGTACTTC. Residues: CASSRGGGQVSEQYF.

The chain has TRBV5-4 and TRBJ1-6; no clear D. Per germline, CDR1 SGHNT and CDR2 YYREEE (reference sequence). V dropped 3 bases and J dropped 10 bases, with 17 bases sitting between them. The CDR3 totals 15 residues. The DNA of the CDR3 is TGTGCCAGCAGCTCGACTTTGTCGGGAACCTCACCCCTCCACTTT. Amino acids: CASSSTLSGTSPLHF.

V gene TRBV5-1 combines with J gene TRBJ2-5; 9 positions agree with TRBD2. V lost 6 bases and J lost 1; bases outside the gene matches: 7. Germline CDR1 SGHRS, CDR2 YFSETQ. The CDR3 totals 15 residues. CDR3 residues: CASNVVAGAQETQYF. Written as DNA, the CDR3 is TGCGCCAGCAACGTGGTAGCGGGGGCCCAAGAGACCCAGTACTTC.

This chain links TRBV19 with TRBJ1-1; D gene uncertain. The germline V and J ends were trimmed by 8 bases and 5 bases, with 18 bases remaining between them. CDR3 length: 14 amino acids. The germline CDR1 and CDR2 sequences are LNHDA and SQIVND (reference sequence). Here the CDR3 DNA reads TGTGCCAGTGGCCGTGGTAACAGATTGACTGAAGCTTTCTTT. This codes for CASGRGNRLTEAFF.

V gene TRBV9 combines with J gene TRBJ1-5; 10 bases map to TRBD1. Germline loops: CDR1 SGDLS, CDR2 YYNGEE. This CDR3 region has 15 residues. V lost 3 bases and J lost 9; bases outside the gene matches: 9. CDR3 sequence: CASSAGDRGGWPQHF. In nucleotides, the CDR3 is TGTGCCAGCAGCGCGGGGGACAGGGGTGGATGGCCCCAGCATTTT.

This chain joins TRBV11-2 and TRBJ2-3; D is ambiguous. V was shortened by 1 base and J by 0 bases, with 8 bases between the two germline ends. CDR1 SGHAT and CDR2 FQNNGV come from the germline V gene. CDR3 length: 15 amino acids. Here the CDR3 DNA reads TGTGCCAGCAGCTTAGTCCCTACTAGCACAGATACGCAGTATTTT. This codes for CASSLVPTSTDTQYF.

This chain connects TRBV4-2 to TRBJ2-5, with D possibly being TRBD2 (7 bases). CDR1 and CDR2 (germline): LGHNA, YNFKEQ. This CDR3 contains 17 residues. Trimming left V 0 bases short and J 1 base short, with 15 bases between. Here the CDR3 DNA reads TGTGCCAGCAGCCAAGATGGGGCGGGGGCTAGCCAAGAGACCCAGTACTTC. Protein sequence: CASSQDGAGASQETQYF.

This chain joins TRBV27 and TRBJ2-3; D uncertain. The CDR3 consists of 13 residues. Germline-derived CDR1 and CDR2 are MNHEY and SMNVEV (reference sequence). With 5 bases removed from V and 3 bases from J, the gap between germline ends came to 9 bases. The CDR3 sequence is CASSRIYTDTQYF. The CDR3 DNA follows: TGTGCCAGCAGTCGTATTTATACAGATACGCAGTATTTT.

DNA of the CDR3: TGTGCCAGCAGCAGGGGGCAGTTGAACACTGAAGCTTTCTTT. Encoded protein: CASSRGQLNTEAFF. The V gene is TRBV5-6, the J gene TRBJ1-1; 7 positions agree with TRBD1. Germline values: CDR1 SGHDT, CDR2 YYEEEE. With V trimmed by 4 bases and J by 0 bases, 3 bases remained unmatched. The CDR3 contains 14 residues.

This clone appeared once. The chain couples TRBV5-6 to TRBJ1-5; 10 bases fit TRBD1. This CDR3 is built from 19 residues. Germline V gene sequence: CDR1 SGHDT, CDR2 YYEEEE. After removal of 2 bases from V and 0 bases from J, the junction contained 11 bases not matched to a gene. The DNA for the CDR3 is TGTGCCAGCAGCTTCACTACCGGGACAGGGGATTATAGCAATCAGCCCCAGCATTTT. Its translation: CASSFTTGTGDYSNQPQHF.

This clone came up a few times. The chain carries TRBV5-6 and TRBJ1-5; perhaps TRBD1 as D (6 bases). Germline V gives CDR1 SGHDT, CDR2 YYEEEE. V was pared by 5 bases and J by 7 bases, with 22 bases between. The CDR3 covers 16 residues. The CDR3 DNA is TGTGCCAGCAGATTGATGAAAGGGTCAGGGGACCAGCCCCAGCATTTT. As protein: CASRLMKGSGDQPQHF.

This chain joins TRBV6-6 and TRBJ2-3; no firm D call. Germline loops: CDR1 MNHNY, CDR2 SVGAGI (reference sequence). The CDR3 is made up of 12 amino acids. The V gene lost 8 bases and the J gene lost 4 bases, with 10 bases spanning the gap. CDR3 nucleotide sequence: TGTGCCAGCTTAGCTCAGCCAGATACGCAGTATTTT. It specifies CASLAQPDTQYF.

CDR3 coding DNA: TGTGCCAGCCGACAGAGTTACACTGAAGCTTTCTTT. As protein: CASRQSYTEAFF. The gene calls are TRBV2 and TRBJ1-1; TRBD1 might be the D (5 bases). CDR3 length: 12 residues. Trimming pared 8 bases from V and 3 bases from J, leaving 10 bases between. Germline CDR1 and CDR2: SNHLY and FYNNEI. The whole variable domain, filled in from reference TRBV2 and TRBJ1-1, reads EPEVTQTPSHQVTQMGQEVILRCVPISNHLYFYWYRQILGQKVEFLVSFYNNEISEKSEIFDDQFSVERPDGSNFTLKIRSTKLEDSAMYFCASRQSYTEAFFGQGTRLTVV.

The gene calls are TRBV6-5 and TRBJ2-1; 7 bases line up with TRBD1. The V gene end was trimmed by 1 base and the J gene end by 15 bases; junction bases not matched to a gene: 3. CDR3 length: 11 amino acids. Germline assignment: CDR1 MNHEY and CDR2 SVGAGI. The CDR3 DNA is TGTGCCAGCAGTTACTTAGGGGGCTGGTTCTTC. This encodes CASSYLGGWFF.

This clone was observed a few times. The chain employs TRBV3-1 (or the pseudogene TRBV3-2) and TRBJ2-1; the match to TRBD2 covers 8 bases. V lost 2 bases and J lost 4; bases outside the gene matches: 7. This CDR3 region has 16 residues. Germline V CDR1 and CDR2: LGHDT, YNNKEL (reference sequence). CDR3 sequence (DNA): TGTGCCAGCAGCCAATGGACAAGCGGGGGATACAATGAGCAGTTCTTC. This translates into CASSQWTSGGYNEQFF.

This chain uses TRBV6-5 with TRBJ1-3; TRBD1 matches 8 bases. The CDR3 length is 14 residues. Germline V gene lookup returns CDR1 MNHEY and CDR2 SVGAGI. V was pared by 6 bases and J by 0 bases, with 1 base of the junction left unmatched. CDR3 sequence reads: CASSQGASGNTIYF. The DNA of the CDR3 is TGTGCCAGCAGCCAGGGGGCCTCTGGAAACACCATATATTTT.

The J gene is TRBJ2-3, the V gene TRBV11-3; D uncertain. V gave up 5 bases and J gave up 5 bases, with 11 bases separating them. Germline V gives CDR1 SGHNT, CDR2 YENEEA. The CDR3 loop spans 13 amino acids. This chain's CDR3 is CASSPSRGDTQYF. The DNA for the CDR3 is TGTGCCAGCAGCCCATCGCGTGGAGATACGCAGTATTTT. The full variable domain, with the rest looked up from reference TRBV11-3 and TRBJ2-3, is EAGVVQSPRYKIIEKKQPVAFWCNPISGHNTLYWYLQNLGQGPELLIRYENEEAVDDSQLPKDRFSAERLKGVDSTLKIQPAELGDSAVYLCASSPSRGDTQYFGPGTRLTVL.

This chain connects TRBV10-3 to TRBJ1-2, with 12 bases fitting TRBD1. Per germline, CDR1 ENHRY and CDR2 SYGVKD. CDR3 size: 13 residues. Unmatched junction bases numbered 3, after V lost 7 bases and J lost 6 bases. The CDR3 nucleotides are TGTGCCATCACAGGGACAGGGGGCGATGGCTACACCTTC. Encoded protein: CAITGTGGDGYTF.

The rearrangement uses TRBV5-4 and TRBJ1-1; D unresolved. V lost 0 bases and J 9 bases, leaving 15 bases between the germline ends. Germline V gene data show CDR1 as SGHNT and CDR2 as YYREEE (reference sequence). There are 14 residues in the CDR3. CDR3 coding DNA: TGTGCCAGCAGCTTGGAATCGACATCCAGCAAAGCTTTCTTT. It yields the protein CASSLESTSSKAFF.

CDR3 sequence reads: CASSWGGTGGYTETQYF. In nucleotides, the CDR3 is TGTGCCAGCAGCTGGGGCGGGACAGGGGGATACACGGAGACCCAGTACTTC. The rearrangement joins TRBV5-6 to TRBJ2-5, with 11 bases matching TRBD1. The CDR3 runs 17 residues. Trimming at V came to 3 bases and at J to 5 bases, leaving 12 bases not matched to a gene. In germline, CDR1 is SGHDT, CDR2 YYEEEE.

The rearrangement joins TRBV20-1 to TRBJ1-1; a possible D gene is TRBD1 (6 bases). The CDR3 contains 13 residues. Germline CDR1 DFQATT, CDR2 SNEGSKA (reference sequence). V lost 3 bases to trimming and J lost 5 bases, with 13 bases between them. The CDR3 protein is CSASGGSWTEAFF. CDR3 sequence (DNA): TGCAGTGCTAGTGGGGGCAGTTGGACTGAAGCTTTCTTT.

V and J are TRBV9 and TRBJ2-5, with D uncertain. Germline lookup yields CDR1 SGDLS and CDR2 YYNGEE. The V gene lost 0 bases and the J gene lost 4 bases, with 4 bases spanning the gap. CDR3 size: 12 residues. Written as DNA, the CDR3 is TGTGCCAGCAGCGTAGGAGGAGAGACCCAGTACTTC. As protein: CASSVGGETQYF.